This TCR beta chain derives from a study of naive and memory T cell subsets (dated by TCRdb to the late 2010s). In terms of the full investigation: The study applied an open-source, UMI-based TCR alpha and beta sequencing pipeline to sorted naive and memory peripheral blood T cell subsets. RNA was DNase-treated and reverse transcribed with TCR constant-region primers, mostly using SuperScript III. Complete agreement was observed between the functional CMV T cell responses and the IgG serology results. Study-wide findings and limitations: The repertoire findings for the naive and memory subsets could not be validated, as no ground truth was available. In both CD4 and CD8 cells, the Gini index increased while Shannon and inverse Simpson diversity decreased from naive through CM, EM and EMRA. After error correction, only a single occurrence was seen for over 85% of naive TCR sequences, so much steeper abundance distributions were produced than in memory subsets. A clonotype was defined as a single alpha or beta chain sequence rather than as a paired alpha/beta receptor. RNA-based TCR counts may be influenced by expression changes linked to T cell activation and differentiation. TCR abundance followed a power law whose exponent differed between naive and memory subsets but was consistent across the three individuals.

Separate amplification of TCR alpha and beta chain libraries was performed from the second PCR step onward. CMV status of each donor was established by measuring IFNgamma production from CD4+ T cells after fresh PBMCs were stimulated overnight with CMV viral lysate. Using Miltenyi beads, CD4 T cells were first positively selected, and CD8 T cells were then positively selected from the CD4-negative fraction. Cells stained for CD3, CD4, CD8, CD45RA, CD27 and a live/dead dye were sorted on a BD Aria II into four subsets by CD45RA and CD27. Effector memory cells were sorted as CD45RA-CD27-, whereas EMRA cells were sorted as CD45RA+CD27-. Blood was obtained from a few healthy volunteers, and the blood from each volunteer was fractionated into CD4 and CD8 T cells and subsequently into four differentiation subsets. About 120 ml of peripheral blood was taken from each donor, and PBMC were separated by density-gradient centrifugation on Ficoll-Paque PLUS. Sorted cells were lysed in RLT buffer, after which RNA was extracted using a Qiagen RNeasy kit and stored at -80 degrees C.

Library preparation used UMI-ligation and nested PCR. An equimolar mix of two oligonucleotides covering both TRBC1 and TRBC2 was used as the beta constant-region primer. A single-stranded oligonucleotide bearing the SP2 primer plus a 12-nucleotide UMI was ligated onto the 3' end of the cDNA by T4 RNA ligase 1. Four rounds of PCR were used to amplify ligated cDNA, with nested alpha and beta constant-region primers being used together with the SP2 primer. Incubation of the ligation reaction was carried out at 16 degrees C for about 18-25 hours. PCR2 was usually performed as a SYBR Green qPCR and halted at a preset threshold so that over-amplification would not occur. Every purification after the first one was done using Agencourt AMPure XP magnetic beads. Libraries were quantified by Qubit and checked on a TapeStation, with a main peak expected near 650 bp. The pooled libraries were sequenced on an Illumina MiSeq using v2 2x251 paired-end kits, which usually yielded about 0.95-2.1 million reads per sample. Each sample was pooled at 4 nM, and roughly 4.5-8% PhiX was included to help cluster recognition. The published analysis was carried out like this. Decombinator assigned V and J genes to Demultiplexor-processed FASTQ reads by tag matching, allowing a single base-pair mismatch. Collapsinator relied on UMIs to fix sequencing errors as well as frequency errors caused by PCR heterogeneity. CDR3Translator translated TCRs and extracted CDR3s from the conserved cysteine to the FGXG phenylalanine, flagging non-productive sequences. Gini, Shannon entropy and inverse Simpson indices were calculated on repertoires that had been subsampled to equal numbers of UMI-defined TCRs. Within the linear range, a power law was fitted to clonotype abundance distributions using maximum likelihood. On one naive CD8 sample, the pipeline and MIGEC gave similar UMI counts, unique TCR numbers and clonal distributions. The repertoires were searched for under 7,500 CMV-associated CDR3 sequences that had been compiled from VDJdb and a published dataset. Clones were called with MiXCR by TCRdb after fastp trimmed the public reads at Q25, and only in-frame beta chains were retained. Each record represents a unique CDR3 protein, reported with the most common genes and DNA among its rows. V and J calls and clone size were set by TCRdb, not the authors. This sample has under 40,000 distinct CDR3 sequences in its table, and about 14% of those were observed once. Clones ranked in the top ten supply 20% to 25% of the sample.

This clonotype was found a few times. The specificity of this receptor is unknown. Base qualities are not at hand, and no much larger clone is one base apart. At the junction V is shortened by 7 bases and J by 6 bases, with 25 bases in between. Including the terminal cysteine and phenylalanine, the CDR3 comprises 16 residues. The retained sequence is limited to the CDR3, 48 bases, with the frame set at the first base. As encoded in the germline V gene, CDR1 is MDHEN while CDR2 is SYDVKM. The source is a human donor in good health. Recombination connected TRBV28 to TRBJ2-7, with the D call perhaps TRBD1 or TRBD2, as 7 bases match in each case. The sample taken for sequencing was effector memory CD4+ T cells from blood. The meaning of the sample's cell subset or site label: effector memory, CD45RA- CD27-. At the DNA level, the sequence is TGTGCCAGCACTACCAGGGGGTCGGGGGGCGGTTTCGAGCAGTACTTC. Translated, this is CASTTRGSGGGFEQYF.